This TCR beta chain was found in a study of cytomegalovirus exposure and HLA in healthy donors. The V end lost 2 bases, the J end lost 7 bases, and 12 bases lay between the germline ends. The V gene's germline CDR1 is GTSNPN and CDR2 SVGIG (reference sequence). The CDR3 totals 14 residues. Vbeta (60) and Jbeta (13) primers were used in the PCR. Sequencing used immunoSEQ multiplex PCR; TCRdb keeps in-frame clones, though not all of them. The data show around 190,000 clones, with about 77% seen just once and 2.5% to 3.5% held by the top ten. The origin of this receptor is a woman in her 30s in good health and CMV-seronegative. The genes are TRBV30 and TRBJ1-6, with D possibly TRBD1 on 5 matching bases. Sequenced sample: PBMCs. CDR3 nucleotide sequence: TGTGCCTGGAGTCCAGAACCAGGGAATTCACCCCTCCACTTT. This encodes CAWSPEPGNSPLHF.